This TCR beta chain was captured by sequencing in a study of identifying expanded T cells in peripheral blood. General study results and limits: Over two and four weeks, about 15 and 18 clones changed, versus around 1.2 between replicates.

Assay used: immunoSEQ multiplex PCR; TCRdb lists only in-frame clones, some missing. Counted here are tens of thousands of clones, 70% to 90% occurring once; the ten biggest clones make up 4%. Comment on this clone: Its antigen is currently unknown.

No infections or other immune events were documented during collection. Sequencing input: blood. This clonotype originated in a person aged 18-70 years in good health.

The CDR3 loop reads CASSLNPYGEAGNTIYF. The CDR3 nucleotides are TGTGCCAGCAGCTTAAACCCTTACGGTGAGGCGGGAAACACCATATATTTT. The chain employs TRBV7-3 and TRBJ1-3; D gene unclear. The germline gives CDR1 SGHTA, CDR2 FQGTGA. This CDR3 comprises 17 residues. V was pared by 1 base and J by 4 bases, with 17 bases between.